Presented here are 30 T cell receptor beta chains from one specimen sequenced in a study of T cell responses to AZD1222 COVID-19 vaccine. Using immunoSEQ multiplex PCR, the repertoire was profiled, and TCRdb retains in-frame clones only, with some absent. The table includes roughly 110,000 clones, 85% to 90% detected once. The material was peripheral blood, obtained on day 0 of AZD1222 vaccination. Receptor source: an adult in good health.

This clone came up a few times. Written as DNA, the CDR3 is TGTGCCACCAGTGATCCGGATCAGCCCCAGCATTTT. It translates to CATSDPDQPQHF. The rearrangement links TRBV24-1 to TRBJ1-5; D gene unclear. From germline, CDR1 is KGHDR and CDR2 SFDVKD. The length of the CDR3 is 12 residues. Deletions cut 3 bases from V and 5 bases from J, with 4 bases between.

In this sample, this clone turned up once. This rearrangement joins TRBV4-2 to TRBJ1-6; D is unclear. The V gene lost 1 base and the J gene lost 6 bases, with 4 bases spanning the gap. Per germline, CDR1 LGHNA and CDR2 YNFKEQ. CDR3 length: 13 amino acids. The DNA of the CDR3 is TGTGCCAGCAGCCAAGGTGGTAATTCACCCCTCCACTTT. Its translation: CASSQGGNSPLHF.

This chain connects TRBV16 to TRBJ1-1; 7 bases fit TRBD1. J was trimmed by 1 base and V by 4 bases; bases with no gene match: 3. Per germline, CDR1 KGHSY and CDR2 FQNENV. The CDR3 contains 14 residues. In nucleotides, the CDR3 is TGTGCCAGCAGCCCGGGACAGAGGAACACTGAAGCTTTCTTT. Encoded protein: CASSPGQRNTEAFF.

V and J are TRBV19 and TRBJ2-4; possibly TRBD1 or TRBD2 for D (5 bases each). CDR3 length: 14 residues. Germline V gives CDR1 LNHDA, CDR2 SQIVND (reference sequence). Trimming removed 1 base from V and 7 bases from J, with 11 bases in between. CDR3 DNA: TGTGCCAGTAGTATAGGGGACCAAAGGAACATTCAGTACTTC. As protein: CASSIGDQRNIQYF.

CDR3 region: CASSPWGGTSYEQYF. The DNA of the CDR3 is TGTGCCAGCAGTCCCTGGGGTGGGACCTCCTACGAGCAGTACTTC. This rearrangement joins TRBV28 to TRBJ2-7; D may correspond to TRBD1 or TRBD2 (5 bases each). V dropped 5 bases and J dropped 0 bases, with 14 bases sitting between them. Germline loops: CDR1 MDHEN, CDR2 SYDVKM. The CDR3 spans 15 residues.

The chain has TRBV15 and TRBJ1-2; D perhaps matches TRBD1 (5 bases). The CDR3 is made up of 14 amino acids. The V gene's germline CDR1 is LNHNV and CDR2 YYDKDF (reference sequence). V lost 0 bases to trimming and J lost 5 bases, with 10 bases between them. CDR3 region: CATSRDGGTYGYTF. In DNA form, the CDR3 reads TGTGCCACCAGCAGAGATGGGGGGACGTATGGCTACACCTTC.

The chain recombines TRBV2 with TRBJ2-3; 11 bases agree with TRBD2. The germline V gene encodes CDR1 SNHLY and CDR2 FYNNEI. The V segment lost 7 bases and the J segment 6 bases; nucleotides outside the gene matches: 15. This CDR3 is built from 17 residues. CDR3 in amino acids: CASMLAGGLGDTDTQYF. As DNA, the CDR3 is TGTGCCAGCATGTTAGCGGGAGGGCTGGGGGACACGGATACGCAGTATTTT.

The chain combines TRBV6-6 with TRBJ2-3; TRBD1 or TRBD2 may be the D gene (5 bases each). The ends were cut back, 2 bases at V and 7 bases at J, with 19 bases in the middle. The CDR3 is made up of 16 amino acids. Looked up from germline, CDR1 is MNHNY and CDR2 is SVGAGI (reference sequence). CDR3 sequence (DNA): TGTGCCAGCAGTTACCAGGTCCCCCCGAGGGGCAATACGCAGTATTTT. Its protein product is CASSYQVPPRGNTQYF.

V and J are TRBV30 and TRBJ2-6, with D hard to call. V was pared by 2 bases and J by 4 bases, with 9 bases between. The V gene's germline CDR1 is GTSNPN and CDR2 SVGIG (reference sequence). The CDR3 runs 14 residues. CDR3 protein: CAWSPSPGANVLTF. DNA of the CDR3: TGTGCCTGGAGTCCGAGCCCAGGGGCCAACGTCCTGACTTTC. The full variable domain, completed using reference TRBV30 and TRBJ2-6, is SQTIHQWPATLVQPVGSPLSLECTVEGTSNPNLYWYRQAAGRGLQLLFYSVGIGQISSEVPQNLSASRPQDRQFILSSKKLLLSDSGFYLCAWSPSPGANVLTFGAGSRLTVL.

The V call is TRBV28, the J call TRBJ1-1; D remains ambiguous. Germline V gene sequence: CDR1 MDHEN, CDR2 SYDVKM. Trimming pared 2 bases from V and 3 bases from J, leaving 10 bases between. CDR3 length: 14 amino acids. CDR3 coding DNA: TGTGCCAGCAGTTTAGGTGGAGGACACACTGAAGCTTTCTTT. This translates into CASSLGGGHTEAFF.

The genes are TRBV6-6 and TRBJ1-5; 8 nucleotides line up with TRBD1. J was trimmed by 5 bases and V by 0 bases; bases with no gene match: 0. The CDR3 is made up of 14 amino acids. Per germline, CDR1 MNHNY and CDR2 SVGAGI (reference sequence). The DNA of the CDR3 is TGTGCCAGCAGTTACTCACAGGGGGATCAGCCCCAGCATTTT. Residues: CASSYSQGDQPQHF.

A single count supports this clone. The chain combines TRBV6-5 with TRBJ2-2, with D perhaps TRBD2 (6 bases). Trimming shortened V by 8 bases and J by 5 bases, and 15 bases separated the two germline ends. Per the germline V gene, CDR1 is MNHEY and CDR2 is SVGAGI. The CDR3 is 14 residues long. CDR3 region: CASRGNGRTGELFF. The CDR3 DNA reads as TGTGCCAGCCGGGGTAACGGGAGAACCGGGGAGCTGTTTTTT.

The chain combines TRBV28 with TRBJ2-6; perhaps TRBD2 as D (5 bases). There are 13 residues in the CDR3. V was clipped by 10 bases and J by 2 bases, with 9 bases between them. CDR1 MDHEN and CDR2 SYDVKM come from the germline V gene. In nucleotides, the CDR3 is TGTGCCATATGGAGGCCTGGGGCCAACGTCCTGACTTTC. Its protein product is CAIWRPGANVLTF.

This rearrangement joins TRBV28 to TRBJ1-1; no definite D call. The CDR3 consists of 13 residues. Germline loops: CDR1 MDHEN, CDR2 SYDVKM. Between the trimmed V and J ends, which lost 4 bases and 0 bases, there was a span of 6 bases. CDR3 sequence (DNA): TGTGCCAGCAGTTATAACTTGAACACTGAAGCTTTCTTT. This sequence encodes CASSYNLNTEAFF.

The V gene is TRBV24-1, the J gene TRBJ2-5; D not resolved. In germline, CDR1 is KGHDR, CDR2 SFDVKD. V dropped 2 bases and J dropped 2 bases, with 14 bases sitting between them. The CDR3 length is 16 residues. The CDR3 DNA follows: TGTGCCACCAGTGATTCGGGCAGAAACACTCAAGAGACCCAGTACTTC. Amino acid sequence: CATSDSGRNTQETQYF.

The V and J genes are TRBV5-4 and TRBJ2-3; the match to TRBD2 covers 8 bases. After removal of 4 bases from V and 3 bases from J, the junction contained 1 base not matched to a gene. The germline V gene encodes CDR1 SGHNT and CDR2 YYREEE (reference sequence). The CDR3 loop spans 13 amino acids. The CDR3 nucleotides are TGTGCCAGCAGCCGGGGGGGGACAGATACGCAGTATTTT. Amino acids: CASSRGGTDTQYF. Filled out from reference TRBV5-4 and TRBJ2-3, the complete variable domain reads ETGVTQSPTHLIKTRGQQVTLRCSSQSGHNTVSWYQQALGQGPQFIFQYYREEENGRGNFPPRFSGLQFPNYSSELNVNALELDDSALYLCASSRGGTDTQYFGPGTRLTVL.

The J gene is TRBJ1-3, the V gene TRBV7-2; 7 bases are shared with TRBD1. The germline V gene encodes CDR1 SGHTA and CDR2 FQGNSA. V shed 3 bases and J 3 bases; nucleotides not matched to a gene: 5. This CDR3 is 15 amino acids long. The CDR3 is CASSFSQGFGNTIYF. The CDR3 coding sequence is TGTGCCAGCAGCTTTTCACAGGGGTTTGGAAACACCATATATTTT.

The genes are TRBV6-5 and TRBJ2-7, with D tentatively TRBD2 (6 bases). V was shortened by 7 bases and J by 2 bases, with 15 bases between the two germline ends. The germline V gene has CDR1 MNHEY and CDR2 SVGAGI. The CDR3 has 14 residues. The CDR3 DNA reads as TGTGCCAGCACCTCCCTGGGGGGTACCTACGAGCAGTACTTC. Protein product: CASTSLGGTYEQYF.

This sequence joins TRBV19 and TRBJ1-2; 7 positions agree with TRBD1. The CDR3 extends over 15 amino acids. Germline V gene sequence: CDR1 LNHDA, CDR2 SQIVND (reference sequence). J was trimmed by 4 bases and V by 6 bases; bases with no gene match: 11. The CDR3: CASSRDRVVSYGYTF. The CDR3 nucleotides are TGTGCCAGTAGCCGAGACAGGGTAGTGAGCTATGGCTACACCTTC.

This chain uses TRBV7-9 with TRBJ2-2, with TRBD2 matching over 9 bases. Germline V lookup: CDR1 SEHNR, CDR2 FQNEAQ (reference sequence). The CDR3 totals 17 residues. V was clipped by 5 bases and J by 1 base; unmatched bases: 8. The CDR3 coding sequence is TGTGCCAGCAGCCACCCCAGACTAGCGGTGAACACCGGGGAGCTGTTTTTT. It codes for CASSHPRLAVNTGELFF. The full variable domain, completed using reference TRBV7-9 and TRBJ2-2, is DTGVSQNPRHKITKRGQNVTFRCDPISEHNRLYWYRQTLGQGPEFLTYFQNEAQLEKSRLLSDRFSAERPKGSFSTLEIQRTEQGDSAMYLCASSHPRLAVNTGELFFGEGSRLTVL.

This clone has just a few counts. V gene TRBV27 combines with J gene TRBJ2-1; D not certain. V was trimmed by 2 bases and J by 5 bases, leaving 7 bases between them. CDR1 is MNHEY and CDR2 is SMNVEV in the germline V gene (reference sequence). The CDR3 has 13 amino acids. In nucleotides, the CDR3 is TGTGCCAGCAGTTTAGCTTATAACAATGAGCAGTTCTTC. Translation: CASSLAYNNEQFF.

The chain couples TRBV6-5 to TRBJ2-7; D is unclear. This CDR3 contains 14 residues. Germline CDR1 MNHEY, CDR2 SVGAGI. V was trimmed by 6 bases and J by 0 bases, leaving 12 bases between them. The CDR3 DNA reads as TGTGCCAGCAGCATCCAGGCCCTCTCCTACGAGCAGTACTTC. Translated: CASSIQALSYEQYF.

The rearrangement links TRBV9 to TRBJ1-4; a possible D gene is TRBD1 (5 bases). The CDR3 is 15 amino acids. Germline CDR1 is SGDLS and CDR2 is YYNGEE. V lost 4 bases and J lost 8, with 18 bases in between. The CDR3 DNA is TGTGCCAGCAGCATCAGCTGGGGGGGTCAAGAAAAACTGTTTTTT. It codes for CASSISWGGQEKLFF.

J is TRBJ1-2 and V is TRBV6-5, with D uncertain. Trimming took 0 bases from V and 5 from J, leaving 7 bases between them. Germline CDR1 MNHEY, CDR2 SVGAGI. The CDR3 totals 13 residues. The CDR3 nucleotides are TGTGCCAGCAGTTACTCGGGAGGGTATGGCTACACCTTC. Translating it yields CASSYSGGYGYTF.

In DNA, the CDR3 is TGTGCCAGCAGCCCCGAGCCCCTAGCGGGAGGCACCGGGGAGCTGTTTTTT. The encoded protein is CASSPEPLAGGTGELFF. This chain joins TRBV3-1 (or the pseudogene TRBV3-2) and TRBJ2-2; 11 nucleotides align to TRBD2. V was clipped by 4 bases and J by 4 bases; unmatched bases: 8. Germline assignment: CDR1 LGHDT and CDR2 YNNKEL (reference sequence). CDR3 length: 17 residues.

The V gene is TRBV6-5, the J gene TRBJ1-4; D is perhaps TRBD1 (5 bases). The CDR3 loop spans 15 amino acids. Trimming shortened V by 7 bases and J by 4 bases, and 16 bases separated the two germline ends. Germline V gene data show CDR1 as MNHEY and CDR2 as SVGAGI. The CDR3 region is CASNYNRLGNEKLFF. The CDR3 DNA reads as TGTGCCAGCAACTATAACAGGTTGGGTAATGAAAAACTGTTTTTT.

V and J are TRBV7-9 and TRBJ2-7, with 10 bases that match TRBD1. CDR1 is SEHNR and CDR2 is FQNEAQ in the germline V gene (reference sequence). Trimming took 1 base from V and 4 from J; bases not matched to a gene: 7. The CDR3 has 16 residues. DNA for the CDR3: TGTGCCAGCAGCTTAGTGTTGGGACAGGGGTTTTACGAGCAGTACTTC. Its protein is CASSLVLGQGFYEQYF.

V usage is TRBV21-1 and J usage is TRBJ2-3; the table's D call, TRBD2, was not checked against the DNA. TRBV21-1 is a pseudogene segment. CDR3 length: 15 amino acids. The CDR3 here is CASSSRRRPTDTQYF. The CDR3 nucleotides are TGTGCCAGCAGCTCCCGGCGGAGGCCCACAGATACGCAGTATTTT.

The V gene is TRBV14, the J gene TRBJ2-6, with D tentatively TRBD2 (5 bases). Between the trimmed V and J ends, which lost 4 bases and 2 bases, there was a span of 9 bases. The CDR3 has 15 amino acids. Germline CDR1 and CDR2: SGHDN and FVKESK. The CDR3 here is CASSPLGAGANVLTF. In nucleotides, the CDR3 is TGTGCCAGCAGCCCTTTGGGAGCTGGGGCCAACGTCCTGACTTTC.

This chain joins TRBV2 and TRBJ2-7; 12 bases match TRBD2. Germline V gives CDR1 SNHLY, CDR2 FYNNEI. V was pared by 5 bases and J by 4 bases, with 6 bases of the junction left unmatched. The CDR3 consists of 15 residues. DNA for the CDR3: TGTGCCAGCAGTCGACTAGCGGGAGTTTCGTACGAGCAGTACTTC. This translates into CASSRLAGVSYEQYF. The full variable domain, in which reference TRBV2 and TRBJ2-7 provide the parts outside the CDR3, is EPEVTQTPSHQVTQMGQEVILRCVPISNHLYFYWYRQILGQKVEFLVSFYNNEISEKSEIFDDQFSVERPDGSNFTLKIRSTKLEDSAMYFCASSRLAGVSYEQYFGPGTRLTVT.